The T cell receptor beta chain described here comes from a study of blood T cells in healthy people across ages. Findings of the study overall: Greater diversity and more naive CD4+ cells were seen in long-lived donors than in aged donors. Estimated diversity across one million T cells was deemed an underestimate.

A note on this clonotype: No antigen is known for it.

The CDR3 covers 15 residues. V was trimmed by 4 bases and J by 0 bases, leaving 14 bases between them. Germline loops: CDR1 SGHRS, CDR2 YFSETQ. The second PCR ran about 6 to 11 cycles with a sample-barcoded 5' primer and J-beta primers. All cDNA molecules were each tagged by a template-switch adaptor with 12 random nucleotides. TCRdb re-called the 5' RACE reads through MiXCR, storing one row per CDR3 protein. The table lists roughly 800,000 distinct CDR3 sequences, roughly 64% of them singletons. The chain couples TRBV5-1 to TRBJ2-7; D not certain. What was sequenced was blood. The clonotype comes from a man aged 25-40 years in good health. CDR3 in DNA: TGCGCCAGCAGCGCTCCGGACGGCCTCTCCTACGAGCAGTACTTC. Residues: CASSAPDGLSYEQYF.